The present entry profiles one T cell receptor (beta chain) with its context. Trimming took off 0 bases at V and 4 bases at J, with 12 bases between the two ends. This CDR3 is built from 15 residues. Only in-frame clones appear in the TCRdb table, and some are missing; sequencing was by immunoSEQ multiplex PCR. The repertoire holds more than 100,000 clones, with about nine tenths as singletons. This entry belongs to a study of control samples from healthy donors and cancer patients. The J gene is TRBJ1-2, the V gene TRBV23-1, with unresolved D. TRBV23-1 is marked as an open reading frame, function uncertain. Sequencing was performed on blood. The sequence came from a man in his forties in good health. The CDR3 DNA reads as TGCGCCAGCAGTCAATCGTGGAAGGAAGTCTATGGCTACACCTTC. Protein sequence: CASSQSWKEVYGYTF.